This T cell receptor (beta chain) originates from a study of blood T cell repertoires in COVID-19. V was clipped by 3 bases and J by 3 bases; unmatched bases: 9. Per the germline V gene, CDR1 is SGDLS and CDR2 is YYNGEE. The CDR3 totals 16 residues. Only in-frame clones appear in the TCRdb table, and some are missing; sequencing was by immunoSEQ multiplex PCR. Of about 80,000 clones in the sample, about 78% were seen once. Sample: peripheral blood. The clonotype comes from a man between 60 and 75 years old with COVID-19, enrolled during active disease. The chain joins TRBV9 to TRBJ2-3; 8 positions agree with TRBD2. CDR3 amino acids: CASSAGSGSGTDTQYF. The CDR3 coding sequence is TGTGCCAGCAGCGCTGGCAGCGGGAGCGGTACAGATACGCAGTATTTT.